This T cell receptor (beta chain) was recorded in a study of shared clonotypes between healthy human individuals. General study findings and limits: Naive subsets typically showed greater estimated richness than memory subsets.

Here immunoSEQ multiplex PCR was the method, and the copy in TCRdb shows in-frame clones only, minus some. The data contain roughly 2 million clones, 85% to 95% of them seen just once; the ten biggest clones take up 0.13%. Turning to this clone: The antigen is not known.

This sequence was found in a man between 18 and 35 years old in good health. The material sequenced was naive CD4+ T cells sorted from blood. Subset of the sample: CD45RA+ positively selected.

CDR3 region: CASSLVRDKSYEQYF. The DNA for the CDR3 is TGTGCCAGCAGCTTAGTCAGGGACAAATCCTACGAGCAGTACTTC. The chain combines TRBV7-2 with TRBJ2-7, with a tentative D call TRBD1 (6 bases). Germline CDR1 is SGHTA and CDR2 is FQGNSA. This CDR3 is built from 15 residues. Trimming cost V 1 base and J 1 base, with 11 bases left between them.